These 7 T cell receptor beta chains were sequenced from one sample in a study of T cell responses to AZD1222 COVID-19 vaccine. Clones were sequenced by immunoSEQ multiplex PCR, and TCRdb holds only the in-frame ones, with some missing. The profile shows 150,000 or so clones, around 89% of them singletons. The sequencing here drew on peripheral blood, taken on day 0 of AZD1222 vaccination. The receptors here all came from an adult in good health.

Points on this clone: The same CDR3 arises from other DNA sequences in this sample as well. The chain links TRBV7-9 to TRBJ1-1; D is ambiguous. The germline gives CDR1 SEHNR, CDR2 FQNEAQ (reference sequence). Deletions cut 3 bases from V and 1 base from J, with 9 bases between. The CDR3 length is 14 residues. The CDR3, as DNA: TGTGCCAGCAGCTTGGGAACGGCGAACACTGAAGCTTTCTTT. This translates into CASSLGTANTEAFF.

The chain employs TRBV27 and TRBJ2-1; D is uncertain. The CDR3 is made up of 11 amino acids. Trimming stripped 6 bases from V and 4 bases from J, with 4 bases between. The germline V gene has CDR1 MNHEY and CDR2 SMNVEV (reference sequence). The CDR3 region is CASRGYNEQFF. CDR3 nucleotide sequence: TGTGCCAGCAGGGGATACAATGAGCAGTTCTTC.

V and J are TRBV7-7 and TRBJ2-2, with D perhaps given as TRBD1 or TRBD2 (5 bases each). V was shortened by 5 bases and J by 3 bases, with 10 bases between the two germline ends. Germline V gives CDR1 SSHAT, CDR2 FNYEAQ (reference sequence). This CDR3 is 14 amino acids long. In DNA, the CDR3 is TGTGCCAGCAGCCGGGACGTCGACACCGGGGAGCTGTTTTTT. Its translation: CASSRDVDTGELFF.

Here the CDR3 DNA reads TGTGCCAGCAGTTACCAGAGGAATCAGCCCCAGCATTTT. It translates to CASSYQRNQPQHF. J is TRBJ1-5 and V is TRBV6-5; no clear D gene. V gave up 2 bases and J gave up 4 bases, with 6 bases separating them. CDR1 MNHEY and CDR2 SVGAGI come from the germline V gene. The CDR3 covers 13 residues.

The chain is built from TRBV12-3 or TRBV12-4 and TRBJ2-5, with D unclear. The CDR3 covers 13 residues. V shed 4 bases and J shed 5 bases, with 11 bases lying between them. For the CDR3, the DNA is TGTGCCAGCAGTTATGGTGGGGTGGAGACCCAGTACTTC. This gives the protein CASSYGGVETQYF.

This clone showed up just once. The CDR3 is CASSEEETQYF. In DNA, the CDR3 is TGTGCCAGCAGTGAAGAAGAGACCCAGTACTTC. The chain carries TRBV2 and TRBJ2-5; D gene uncertain. CDR3 length: 11 residues. V lost 1 base to trimming and J lost 3 bases, with 0 bases between them. CDR1 is SNHLY and CDR2 is FYNNEI in the germline V gene.

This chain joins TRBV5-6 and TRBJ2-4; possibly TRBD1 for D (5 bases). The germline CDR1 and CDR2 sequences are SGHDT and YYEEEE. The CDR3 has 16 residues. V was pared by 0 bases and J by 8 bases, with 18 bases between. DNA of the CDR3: TGTGCCAGCAGCTTGGGGACACCCCCTACCCTAGACATTCAGTACTTC. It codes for CASSLGTPPTLDIQYF.